These 20 T cell receptor beta chains were sequenced from one sample in a study of T-cell reconstitution after alpha-beta-depleted transplantation in children. Researchers prepared the TCRbeta library using unique molecular identifiers, the study reports. Each CDR3 protein gets one entry after TCRdb re-called the PCR reads with MiXCR. The sample lists about 400,000 distinct CDR3 sequences; 15% to 20% were seen once. The material was PBMCs, mostly from graft donor cells, obtained 360 days after TCRalphabeta/CD19-depleted stem cell transplant. The receptors come from a boy less than two years old who had a stem cell transplant for Wiskott-Aldrich syndrome, so the T cells may come from the graft donor.

On this clonotype itself: An end of the junction does not agree with germline; a read error may underlie this. The chain is built from TRBV12-3 or TRBV12-4 and TRBJ2-3; D is perhaps TRBD1 (6 bases). This CDR3 spans 14 amino acids. This CDR3 is CVSTPTGPTDTQYF. The CDR3 DNA sequence: TGTGTCAGCACGCCGACAGGACCCACAGATACGCAGTATTTT.

This clonotype has only a few counts. The rearrangement joins TRBV2 to TRBJ1-2, with D possibly TRBD1 on 6 matching bases. The germline V gene encodes CDR1 SNHLY and CDR2 FYNNEI. With 4 bases removed from V and 2 bases from J, the gap between germline ends came to 11 bases. The CDR3 loop spans 14 amino acids. CDR3 DNA sequence: TGTGCCAGCAGTGGCGGGACACCCAACTATGGCTACACCTTC. This translates into CASSGGTPNYGYTF. The full variable domain, rest sourced from reference TRBV2 and TRBJ1-2, is EPEVTQTPSHQVTQMGQEVILRCVPISNHLYFYWYRQILGQKVEFLVSFYNNEISEKSEIFDDQFSVERPDGSNFTLKIRSTKLEDSAMYFCASSGGTPNYGYTFGSGTRLTVV.

The rearrangement uses TRBV12-3 or TRBV12-4 and TRBJ2-5, with a possible D match to TRBD1 (8 bases). V was cut by 8 bases and J by 5 bases, with 24 bases left in between. The CDR3 consists of 16 residues. CDR3 nucleotide sequence: TGTGCCAGCCTCGAGCGGGGCAGGGGGCCTCTGGAGACCCAGTACTTC. Its translation: CASLERGRGPLETQYF.

This clonotype was counted between two and nine times. The gene calls are TRBV6-1 and TRBJ2-1; 7 bases are shared with TRBD1. The V segment lost 8 bases and the J segment 7 bases; nucleotides outside the gene matches: 2. The CDR3 has 11 residues. Germline CDR1 MNHNS, CDR2 SASEGT. In DNA form, the CDR3 reads TGTGCCAGCGACAGGGCGAATGAGCAGTTCTTC. Translated: CASDRANEQFF.

This clonotype was detected many times. The J gene is TRBJ2-5, the V gene TRBV11-3, with D possibly matching TRBD2 (5 bases). Germline loops: CDR1 SGHNT, CDR2 YENEEA. V was trimmed by 1 base and J by 1 base, leaving 10 bases between them. The CDR3 spans 15 residues. The CDR3 loop reads CASSLVPSPQETQYF. DNA of the CDR3: TGTGCCAGCAGCTTAGTGCCTAGCCCCCAAGAGACCCAGTACTTC.

The V gene is TRBV6-1, the J gene TRBJ2-1, with 8 bases lining up with TRBD2. The ends lost 6 bases at V and 5 bases at J; junction bases unmatched: 9. There are 15 residues in the CDR3. Germline loops: CDR1 MNHNS, CDR2 SASEGT. In DNA, the CDR3 is TGTGCCAGCAGACCCCGGGGGGGCCTGGACAATGAGCAGTTCTTC. It translates to CASRPRGGLDNEQFF.

This chain uses TRBV10-3 with TRBJ2-7; 7 bases line up with TRBD2. This CDR3 is built from 15 residues. Germline lookup yields CDR1 ENHRY and CDR2 SYGVKD. The V gene end was trimmed by 2 bases and the J gene end by 3 bases; junction bases not matched to a gene: 7. This chain's CDR3 is CAISETGTKIYEQYF. In DNA, the CDR3 is TGTGCCATCAGTGAGACCGGGACTAAGATCTACGAGCAGTACTTC.

This rearrangement joins TRBV4-3 to TRBJ2-1, with a weak D call TRBD1 (6 bases). Germline CDR1 reads LGHNA; CDR2 reads YSLEER. The CDR3 is made up of 15 amino acids. The ends were cut back, 0 bases at V and 3 bases at J, with 9 bases in the middle. The CDR3: CASSQEGQLYNEQFF. The DNA of the CDR3 is TGCGCCAGCAGCCAAGAGGGACAACTCTACAATGAGCAGTTCTTC.

The chain combines TRBV24-1 with TRBJ2-2; 7 nucleotides line up with TRBD1. CDR3 length: 16 amino acids. CDR1 and CDR2 from the germline V gene are KGHDR and SFDVKD. V shed 0 bases, J shed 2 bases, and the junction held 2 bases outside the gene matches. Here the CDR3 DNA reads TGTGCCACCAGTGATTTGAGGGGGCTTAACACCGGGGAGCTGTTTTTT. Translated: CATSDLRGLNTGELFF.

The chain combines TRBV18 with TRBJ2-2, with 8 bases lining up with TRBD1. Trimming cost V 3 bases and J 2 bases; bases outside gene matches: 5. CDR1 and CDR2 from the germline V gene are KGHSH and LQKENI. The CDR3 length is 16 residues. The DNA of the CDR3 is TGTGCCAGCTCACCGAGGGGACAGGCTAACACCGGGGAGCTGTTTTTT. Amino acids: CASSPRGQANTGELFF.

This clonotype was detected many times. This chain connects TRBV7-9 to TRBJ1-5; D may be TRBD1 (5 bases). CDR3 length: 14 amino acids. Trimming removed 4 bases at V and 5 bases at J, with 12 bases between. Germline-derived CDR1 and CDR2 are SEHNR and FQNEAQ (reference sequence). The CDR3 coding sequence is TGTGCCAGCAGCTGGGCCGGGGGGGATCAGCCCCAGCATTTT. Translating gives CASSWAGGDQPQHF.

V is TRBV5-6 and J is TRBJ2-4; the D gene is possibly TRBD1 (6 bases). V gave up 4 bases and J gave up 2 bases, with 16 bases separating them. CDR1 is SGHDT, CDR2 YYEEEE, per germline. This CDR3 is built from 16 residues. CDR3 residues: CASSPHPGTTKNIQYF. Here the CDR3 DNA reads TGTGCCAGCAGCCCCCACCCGGGGACAACCAAAAACATTCAGTACTTC.

The gene calls are TRBV5-1 and TRBJ2-5; D remains unclear. Deletions cut 4 bases from V and 5 bases from J, with 18 bases between. Looked up from germline, CDR1 is SGHRS and CDR2 is YFSETQ. The CDR3 is made up of 15 amino acids. CDR3 nucleotides: TGCGCCAGCAGCCACCCGGGCTCACCCGGTGAGACCCAGTACTTC. It codes for CASSHPGSPGETQYF.

The V and J genes are TRBV29-1 and TRBJ1-1; unclear D gene. Germline lookup yields CDR1 SQVTM and CDR2 ANQGSEA. Trimming took off 7 bases at V and 0 bases at J, with 3 bases between the two ends. The CDR3 runs to 10 residues. CDR3 residues: CSAMNTEAFF. The CDR3 DNA is TGCAGCGCCATGAACACTGAAGCTTTCTTT.

The V and J genes are TRBV6-1 and TRBJ2-3; D remains ambiguous. This CDR3 has 14 residues. V was shortened by 8 bases and J by 2 bases, with 14 bases between the two germline ends. Germline loops: CDR1 MNHNS, CDR2 SASEGT. CDR3 amino acids: CASSLATNTDTQYF. The CDR3 coding sequence is TGTGCCAGCTCGTTGGCCACCAACACAGATACGCAGTATTTT.

The chain recombines TRBV19 with TRBJ1-1; tentatively, D is TRBD1 (5 bases). CDR1 and CDR2 from the germline V gene are LNHDA and SQIVND (reference sequence). V was pared by 1 base and J by 7 bases, with 16 bases between. The CDR3 has 15 amino acids. The CDR3 sequence: CASSIGKRRDGEAFF. The CDR3 DNA reads as TGTGCCAGTAGTATAGGTAAACGCAGGGACGGTGAAGCTTTCTTT.

The chain uses TRBV20-1 and TRBJ2-7; 10 bases line up with TRBD2. The CDR3 length is 15 residues. After removal of 0 bases from V and 4 bases from J, the junction contained 6 bases not matched to a gene. Germline V CDR1 and CDR2: DFQATT, SNEGSKA (reference sequence). DNA for the CDR3: TGCAGTGCTAGAGATGTTAGCGGGAGGAGGTACGAGCAGTACTTC. This encodes CSARDVSGRRYEQYF.

This clonotype was detected only a few times. The chain is built from TRBV30 and TRBJ2-7; TRBD2 matches 11 bases. This CDR3 is 14 amino acids long. V shed 0 bases, J shed 7 bases, and the junction held 5 bases outside the gene matches. Germline CDR1 GTSNPN, CDR2 SVGIG (reference sequence). Here the CDR3 DNA reads TGTGCCTGGAGTGTACTAGCGGGAGCGGGAGAGCAGTACTTC. Protein product: CAWSVLAGAGEQYF.

This clonotype has more than one count but fewer than ten. CDR3 in amino acids: CASSYPRGRHNEQFF. The CDR3, as DNA: TGTGCCAGCAGTTACCCCCGGGGACGGCACAATGAGCAGTTCTTC. The chain employs TRBV6-2 or TRBV6-3 and TRBJ2-1, with D possibly being TRBD1 or TRBD2 (5 bases each). Trimming removed 2 bases from V and 5 bases from J, with 13 bases in between. This CDR3 region has 15 residues. Germline V lookup: CDR1 MNHEY, CDR2 SVGEGT.

The chain has TRBV7-9 and TRBJ1-6, with D possibly TRBD1 on 5 matching bases. This CDR3 spans 15 amino acids. Germline V gene sequence: CDR1 SEHNR, CDR2 FQNEAQ (reference sequence). V shed 4 bases and J shed 4 bases, with 11 bases lying between them. CDR3 sequence reads: CASSWGNGYNSPLHF. CDR3 in DNA: TGTGCCAGCAGCTGGGGGAATGGATATAATTCACCCCTCCACTTT.